A single T cell receptor (beta chain) is shown here with its context. Its antigen is undetermined. Sequencing of TCR beta was performed on blood CD8+ and CD4+ T cells. The multiple sclerosis control group comprised treatment-naive patients with stable or active relapsing-remitting disease. While CD8+ and CD4+ T cells were isolated negatively, TEMRA cells were enriched by FACS. An amount of RNA that ranged from roughly 0.45 to 1 ug was reverse transcribed with random hexamers. TCRdb reprocessed the immunoSEQ multiplex PCR reads via MiXCR and lists one record per CDR3 protein. This sample has 170,000 or so distinct CDR3 sequences, with 90% to 95% found just once. The sample belongs to a study of CD8 T cells in Susac syndrome. General study findings and limits: That the number of individuals in its TCR sequencing and HLA analysis was relatively small was acknowledged by the study.

CDR1 and CDR2 (germline): SGHTA, FQGNSA. This CDR3 spans 17 amino acids. V trimming: 1 base; J trimming: 4 bases; junction bases outside the gene matches: 13. Sequenced sample: CD8+ T cells from PBMCs. This rearrangement joins TRBV7-2 to TRBJ2-7, with TRBD2 identical over 7 bases. This receptor was taken from a human donor with multiple sclerosis. Written as DNA, the CDR3 is TGTGCCAGCAGCTTAGTGTCTAGCGGTTTAATTATGTACGAGCAGTACTTC. Its protein product is CASSLVSSGLIMYEQYF.